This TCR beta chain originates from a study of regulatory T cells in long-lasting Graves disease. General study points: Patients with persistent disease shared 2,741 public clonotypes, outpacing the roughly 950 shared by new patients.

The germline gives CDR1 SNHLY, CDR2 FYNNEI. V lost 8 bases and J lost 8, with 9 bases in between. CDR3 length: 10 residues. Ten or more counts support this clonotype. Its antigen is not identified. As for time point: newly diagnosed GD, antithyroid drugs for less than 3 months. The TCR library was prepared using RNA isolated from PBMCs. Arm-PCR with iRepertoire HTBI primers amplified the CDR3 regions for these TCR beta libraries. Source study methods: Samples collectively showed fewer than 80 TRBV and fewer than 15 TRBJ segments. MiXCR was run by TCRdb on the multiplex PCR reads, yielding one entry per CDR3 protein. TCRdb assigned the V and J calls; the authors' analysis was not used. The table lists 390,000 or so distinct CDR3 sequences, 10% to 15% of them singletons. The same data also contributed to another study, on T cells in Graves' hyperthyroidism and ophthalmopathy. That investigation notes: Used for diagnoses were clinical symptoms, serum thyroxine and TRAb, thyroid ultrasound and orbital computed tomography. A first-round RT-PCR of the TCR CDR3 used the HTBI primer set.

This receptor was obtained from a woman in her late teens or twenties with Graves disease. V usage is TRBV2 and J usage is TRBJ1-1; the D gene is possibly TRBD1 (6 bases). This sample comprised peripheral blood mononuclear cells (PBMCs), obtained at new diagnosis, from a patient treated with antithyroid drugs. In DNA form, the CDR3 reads TGTGCCAGCGGGGGCCTCGAAGCTTTCTTT. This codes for CASGGLEAFF.